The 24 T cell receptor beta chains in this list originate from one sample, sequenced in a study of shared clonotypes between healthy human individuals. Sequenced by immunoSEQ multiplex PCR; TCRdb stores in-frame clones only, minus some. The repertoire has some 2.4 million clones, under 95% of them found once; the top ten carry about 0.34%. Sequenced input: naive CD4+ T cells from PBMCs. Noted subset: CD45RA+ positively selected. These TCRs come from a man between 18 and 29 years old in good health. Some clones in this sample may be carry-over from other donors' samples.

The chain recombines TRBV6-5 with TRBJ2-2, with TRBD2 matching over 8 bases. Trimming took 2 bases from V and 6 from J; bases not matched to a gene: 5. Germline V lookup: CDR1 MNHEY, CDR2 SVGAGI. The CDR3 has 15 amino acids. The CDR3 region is CASSYPGGGPGELFF. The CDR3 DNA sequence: TGTGCCAGCAGTTACCCCGGGGGGGGTCCCGGGGAGCTGTTTTTT.

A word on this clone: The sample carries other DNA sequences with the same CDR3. The CDR3 sequence: CASSLVREETQYF. CDR3 in DNA: TGTGCCAGCAGCTTAGTCAGGGAAGAGACCCAGTACTTC. The V call is TRBV7-2, the J call TRBJ2-5, with D tentatively TRBD1 (5 bases). The germline V gene has CDR1 SGHTA and CDR2 FQGNSA. Trimming took off 1 base at V and 3 bases at J, with 6 bases between the two ends. This CDR3 comprises 13 residues.

The CDR3 region has the DNA TGTGCCACCAGCAGGGGAGACAGAAGCAATCAGCCCCAGCATTTT. Translating it yields CATSRGDRSNQPQHF. The genes are TRBV15 and TRBJ1-5, with a weak D call TRBD1 (5 bases). The CDR3 is made up of 15 amino acids. With 3 bases removed from V and 1 base from J, the gap between germline ends came to 10 bases. In germline, CDR1 is LNHNV, CDR2 YYDKDF (reference sequence).

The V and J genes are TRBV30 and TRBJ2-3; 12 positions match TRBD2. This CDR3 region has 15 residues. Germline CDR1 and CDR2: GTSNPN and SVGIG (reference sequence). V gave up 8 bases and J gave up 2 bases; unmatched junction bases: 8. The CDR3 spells CALGGLAGVTDTQYF. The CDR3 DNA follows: TGTGCCCTTGGGGGACTAGCGGGCGTCACAGATACGCAGTATTTT.

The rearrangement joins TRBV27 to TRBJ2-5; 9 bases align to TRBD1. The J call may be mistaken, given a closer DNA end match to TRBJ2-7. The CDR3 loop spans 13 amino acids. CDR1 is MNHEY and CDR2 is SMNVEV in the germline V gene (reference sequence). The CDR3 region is CASSWTGEYEQYF. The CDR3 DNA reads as TGTGCCAGCAGTTGGACAGGGGAGTACGAGCAGTACTTC.

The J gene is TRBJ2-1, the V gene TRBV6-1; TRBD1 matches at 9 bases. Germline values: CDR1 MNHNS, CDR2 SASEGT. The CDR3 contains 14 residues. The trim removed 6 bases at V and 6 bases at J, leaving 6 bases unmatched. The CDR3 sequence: CASSGDRASNEQFF. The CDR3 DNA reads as TGTGCCAGCAGCGGGGACAGGGCATCCAATGAGCAGTTCTTC.

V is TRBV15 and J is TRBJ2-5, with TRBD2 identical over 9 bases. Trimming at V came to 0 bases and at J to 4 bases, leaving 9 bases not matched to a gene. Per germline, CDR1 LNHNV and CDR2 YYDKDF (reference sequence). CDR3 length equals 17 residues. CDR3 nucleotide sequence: TGTGCCACCAGCAGAGAACGGGCGGGAGGGCCTCCAGAGACCCAGTACTTC. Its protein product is CATSRERAGGPPETQYF.

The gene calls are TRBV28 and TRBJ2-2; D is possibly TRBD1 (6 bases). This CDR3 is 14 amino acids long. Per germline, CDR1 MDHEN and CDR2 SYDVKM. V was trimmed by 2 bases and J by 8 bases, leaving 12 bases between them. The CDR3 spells CASSLRDTGGELFF. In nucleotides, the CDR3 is TGTGCCAGCAGTTTACGGGACACAGGGGGGGAGCTGTTTTTT. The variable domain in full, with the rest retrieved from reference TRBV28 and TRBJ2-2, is DVKVTQSSRYLVKRTGEKVFLECVQDMDHENMFWYRQDPGLGLRLIYFSYDVKMKEKGDIPEGYSVSREKKERFSLILESASTNQTSMYLCASSLRDTGGELFFGEGSRLTVL.

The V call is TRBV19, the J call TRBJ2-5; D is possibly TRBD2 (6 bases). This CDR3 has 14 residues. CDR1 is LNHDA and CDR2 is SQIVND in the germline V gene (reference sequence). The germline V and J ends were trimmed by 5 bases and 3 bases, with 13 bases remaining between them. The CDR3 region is CASSPPGGKETQYF. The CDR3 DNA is TGTGCCAGTAGTCCCCCAGGCGGGAAAGAGACCCAGTACTTC.

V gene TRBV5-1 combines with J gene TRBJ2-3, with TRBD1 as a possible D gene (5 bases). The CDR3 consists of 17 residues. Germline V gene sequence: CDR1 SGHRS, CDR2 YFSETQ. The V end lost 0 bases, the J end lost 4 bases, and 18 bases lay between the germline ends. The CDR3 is CASSLGRLGGAADTQYF. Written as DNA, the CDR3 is TGCGCCAGCAGCTTGGGGCGTCTAGGTGGGGCTGCAGATACGCAGTATTTT.

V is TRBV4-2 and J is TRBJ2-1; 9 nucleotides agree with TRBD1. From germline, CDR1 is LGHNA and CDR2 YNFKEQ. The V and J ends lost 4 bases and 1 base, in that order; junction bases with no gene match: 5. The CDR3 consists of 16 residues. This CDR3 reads CASSPRGQGSYNEQFF. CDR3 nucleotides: TGTGCCAGCAGCCCTCGGGGACAGGGATCCTACAATGAGCAGTTCTTC.

In DNA, the CDR3 is TGTGCCAGCAGACTAGGGGGCGGCCGGCCCATTCAGTACTTC. Its protein product is CASRLGGGRPIQYF. J is TRBJ2-4 and V is TRBV28, with 7 positions matching TRBD1. The J segment lost 9 bases and the V segment lost 6 bases, leaving 11 bases of the junction unmatched. Germline V gene data show CDR1 as MDHEN and CDR2 as SYDVKM. CDR3 length: 14 residues.

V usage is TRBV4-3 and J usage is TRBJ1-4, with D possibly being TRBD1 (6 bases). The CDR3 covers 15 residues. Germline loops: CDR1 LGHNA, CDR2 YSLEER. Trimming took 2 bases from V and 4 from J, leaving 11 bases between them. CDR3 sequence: CASSQPDRSNEKLFF. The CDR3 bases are TGCGCCAGCAGCCAACCCGACAGGAGTAATGAAAAACTGTTTTTT.

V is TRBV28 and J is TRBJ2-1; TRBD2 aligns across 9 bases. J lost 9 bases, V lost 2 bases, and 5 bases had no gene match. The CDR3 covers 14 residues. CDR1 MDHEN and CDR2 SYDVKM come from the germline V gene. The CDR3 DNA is TGTGCCAGCAGTTTACGTCCTAGCGGGGCTGAGCAGTTCTTC. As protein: CASSLRPSGAEQFF.

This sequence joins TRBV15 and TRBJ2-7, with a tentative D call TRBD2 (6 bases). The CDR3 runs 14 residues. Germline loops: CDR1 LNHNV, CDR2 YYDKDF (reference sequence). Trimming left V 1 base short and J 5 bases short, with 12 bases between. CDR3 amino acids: CATSRAGGPNEQYF. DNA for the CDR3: TGTGCCACCAGCAGAGCCGGAGGGCCTAACGAGCAGTACTTC.

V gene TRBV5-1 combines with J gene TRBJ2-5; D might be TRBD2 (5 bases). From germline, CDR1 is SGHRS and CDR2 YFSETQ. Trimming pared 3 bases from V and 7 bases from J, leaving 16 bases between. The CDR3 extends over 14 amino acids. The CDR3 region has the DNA TGCGCCAGCAGCTCCGGACCTTATGGAGGGACCCAGTACTTC. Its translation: CASSSGPYGGTQYF.

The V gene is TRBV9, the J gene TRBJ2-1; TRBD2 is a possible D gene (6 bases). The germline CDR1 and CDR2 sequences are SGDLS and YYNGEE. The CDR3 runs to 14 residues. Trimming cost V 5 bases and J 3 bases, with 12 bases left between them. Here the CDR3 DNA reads TGTGCCAGCAGTCCAACGGGAGACTACAATGAGCAGTTCTTC. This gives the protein CASSPTGDYNEQFF.

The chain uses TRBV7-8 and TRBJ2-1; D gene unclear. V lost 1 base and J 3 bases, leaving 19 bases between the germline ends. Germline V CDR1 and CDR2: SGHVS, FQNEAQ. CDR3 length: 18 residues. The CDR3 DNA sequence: TGTGCCAGCAGCTTAGTCCACCGGCCTTCCTATAGCTACAATGAGCAGTTCTTC. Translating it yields CASSLVHRPSYSYNEQFF. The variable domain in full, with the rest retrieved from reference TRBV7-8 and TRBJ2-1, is GAGVSQSPRYKVAKRGQDVALRCDPISGHVSLFWYQQALGQGPEFLTYFQNEAQLDKSGLPSDRFFAERPEGSVSTLKIQRTQQEDSAVYLCASSLVHRPSYSYNEQFFGPGTRLTVL.

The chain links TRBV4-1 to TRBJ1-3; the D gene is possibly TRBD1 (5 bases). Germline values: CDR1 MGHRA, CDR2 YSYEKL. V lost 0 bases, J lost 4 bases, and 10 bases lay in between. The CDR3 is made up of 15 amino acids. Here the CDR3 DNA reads TGCGCCAGCAGCCAAGATAGGGGCTTCGGAAACACCATATATTTT. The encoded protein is CASSQDRGFGNTIYF.

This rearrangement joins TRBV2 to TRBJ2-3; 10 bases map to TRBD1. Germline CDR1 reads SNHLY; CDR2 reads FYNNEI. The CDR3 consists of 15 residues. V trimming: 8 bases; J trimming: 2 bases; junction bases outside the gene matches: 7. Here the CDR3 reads CASGRDRGSTDTQYF. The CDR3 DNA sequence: TGTGCCAGCGGAAGGGACAGGGGCTCCACAGATACGCAGTATTTT.

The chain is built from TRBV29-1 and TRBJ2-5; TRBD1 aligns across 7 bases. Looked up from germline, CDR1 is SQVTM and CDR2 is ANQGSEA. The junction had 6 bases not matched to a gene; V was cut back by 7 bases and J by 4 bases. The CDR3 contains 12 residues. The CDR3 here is CSATGAAETQYF. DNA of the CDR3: TGCAGCGCTACAGGGGCAGCAGAGACCCAGTACTTC.

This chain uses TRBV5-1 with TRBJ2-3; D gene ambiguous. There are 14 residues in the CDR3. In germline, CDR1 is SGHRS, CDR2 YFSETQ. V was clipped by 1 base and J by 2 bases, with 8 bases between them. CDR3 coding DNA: TGCGCCAGCAGCTTGAACAGCTTCACAGATACGCAGTATTTT. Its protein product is CASSLNSFTDTQYF.

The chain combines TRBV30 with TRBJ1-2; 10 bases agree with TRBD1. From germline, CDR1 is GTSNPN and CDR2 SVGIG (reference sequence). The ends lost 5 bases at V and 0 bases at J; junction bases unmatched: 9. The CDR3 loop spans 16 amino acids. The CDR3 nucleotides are TGTGCCTGGTCCCGGACAGGGGGTTTTTCTAACTATGGCTACACCTTC. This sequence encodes CAWSRTGGFSNYGYTF.

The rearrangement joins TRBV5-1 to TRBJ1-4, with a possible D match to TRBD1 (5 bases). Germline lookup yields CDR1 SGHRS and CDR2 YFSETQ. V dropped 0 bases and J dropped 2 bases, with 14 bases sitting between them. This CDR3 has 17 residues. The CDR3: CASSLGRGRSTNEKLFF. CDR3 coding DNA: TGCGCCAGCAGCTTGGGGCGGGGCCGTAGTACTAATGAAAAACTGTTTTTT. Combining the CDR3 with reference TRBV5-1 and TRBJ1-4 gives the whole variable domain KAGVTQTPRYLIKTRGQQVTLSCSPISGHRSVSWYQQTPGQGLQFLFEYFSETQRNKGNFPGRFSGRQFSNSRSEMNVSTLELGDSALYLCASSLGRGRSTNEKLFFGSGTQLSVL.